Below, 15 T cell receptor beta chains from the same sample are listed, as sequenced in a study of identical twins. From the 5' RACE reads, TCRdb called clonotypes with MiXCR, one entry per CDR3 protein. This table has 450,000 or so distinct CDR3 sequences, roughly 26% appearing once. A further study also used this sample, focusing on T cells expressing NK-cell markers.

The material sequenced was CD4+ T cells sorted from blood. These receptors were collected from a woman younger than 35 in good health.

This chain joins TRBV7-2 and TRBJ2-3; D remains ambiguous. Germline lookup yields CDR1 SGHTA and CDR2 FQGNSA. Trimming pared 5 bases from V and 4 bases from J, leaving 16 bases between. The CDR3 covers 15 residues. CDR3 protein: CASSPTRVTSDTQYF. Written as DNA, the CDR3 is TGTGCCAGCAGCCCTACACGGGTGACCTCAGATACGCAGTATTTT.

The chain combines TRBV5-6 with TRBJ2-1; 12 bases align to TRBD1. J was trimmed by 1 base and V by 4 bases; bases with no gene match: 12. The CDR3 loop spans 19 amino acids. Germline loops: CDR1 SGHDT, CDR2 YYEEEE. This chain's CDR3 is CASSPRDRGRHLSYNEQFF. In DNA, the CDR3 is TGTGCCAGCAGCCCCCGGGACAGGGGGCGGCACCTTTCCTACAATGAGCAGTTCTTC.

The V and J genes are TRBV3-1 and TRBJ2-7; TRBD1 agrees at 9 bases. The CDR3 is made up of 15 amino acids. Germline CDR1 reads LGHDT; CDR2 reads YNNKEL (reference sequence). Germline trimming cut 1 base from V and 4 bases from J; bases unmatched to any gene: 5. CDR3 sequence reads: CASSQADRGMYEQYF. CDR3 nucleotides: TGTGCCAGCAGCCAAGCCGACAGGGGGATGTACGAGCAGTACTTC.

V is TRBV20-1 and J is TRBJ1-1; D might be TRBD1 (5 bases). CDR1 and CDR2 from the germline V gene are DFQATT and SNEGSKA (reference sequence). V was clipped by 4 bases and J by 4 bases, with 10 bases between them. CDR3 length: 12 amino acids. The DNA for the CDR3 is TGCAGTGCTAAGAACCAGGGCACTGAAGCTTTCTTT. It codes for CSAKNQGTEAFF.

The chain has TRBV5-1 and TRBJ2-3; the match to TRBD1 covers 7 bases. V shed 2 bases, J shed 1 base, and the junction held 4 bases outside the gene matches. The CDR3 consists of 15 residues. From germline, CDR1 is SGHRS and CDR2 YFSETQ. This chain's CDR3 is CASSFGRGRTDTQYF. The CDR3 nucleotides are TGCGCCAGCAGCTTCGGTAGGGGGCGCACAGATACGCAGTATTTT.

V is TRBV3-1 and J is TRBJ2-5; tentatively, D is TRBD1 (6 bases). CDR1 is LGHDT and CDR2 is YNNKEL in the germline V gene (reference sequence). Trimming shortened V by 7 bases and J by 0 bases, and 9 bases separated the two germline ends. CDR3 length equals 13 residues. CDR3 in DNA: TGTGCCAGCACCAGGGGCTACCAAGAGACCCAGTACTTC. Protein: CASTRGYQETQYF.

The CDR3 loop reads CASSLGGSKKETQYF. CDR3 in DNA: TGTGCCAGCAGCTTGGGCGGGAGCAAAAAAGAGACCCAGTACTTC. The rearrangement uses TRBV5-4 and TRBJ2-5; 7 bases map to TRBD2. From germline, CDR1 is SGHNT and CDR2 YYREEE (reference sequence). This CDR3 has 15 amino acids. The J segment lost 3 bases and the V segment lost 0 bases, leaving 5 bases of the junction unmatched.

The chain employs TRBV7-2 and TRBJ1-3; possibly TRBD1 for D (5 bases). CDR3 length equals 16 residues. Germline V gives CDR1 SGHTA, CDR2 FQGNSA. V was cut by 1 base and J by 2 bases, with 12 bases left in between. In nucleotides, the CDR3 is TGTGCCAGCAGCTTAGAGGCAGGGATGGCTGGAAACACCATATATTTT. Encoded protein: CASSLEAGMAGNTIYF.

The sample holds a few counts of this clonotype. The chain recombines TRBV18 with TRBJ2-1; D ambiguous. Trimming took 3 bases from V and 3 from J, leaving 6 bases between them. The CDR3 totals 13 residues. Germline CDR1 is KGHSH and CDR2 is LQKENI. The CDR3 DNA is TGTGCCAGCTCACCGCAGGACTACAATGAGCAGTTCTTC. Encoded protein: CASSPQDYNEQFF.

Only a few counts were recorded for this clonotype. The CDR3 DNA follows: TGTGCCATCAGGGGGACTAGTGTGGATACGCAGTATTTT. Residues: CAIRGTSVDTQYF. The chain has TRBV10-3 and TRBJ2-3; 8 positions match TRBD2. With V trimmed by 6 bases and J by 6 bases, 5 bases remained unmatched. Germline-derived CDR1 and CDR2 are ENHRY and SYGVKD. This CDR3 region has 13 residues.

This chain uses TRBV12-3 or TRBV12-4 with TRBJ2-4, with D perhaps assigned TRBD1 or TRBD2 (5 bases each). V lost 7 bases to trimming and J lost 0 bases, with 16 bases between them. This CDR3 contains 16 residues. CDR3 region: CASIPGRGLAKNIQYF. The CDR3 DNA is TGTGCCAGCATTCCCGGTCGGGGCCTAGCCAAAAACATTCAGTACTTC.

There are a few counts of this clonotype. The genes are TRBV5-1 and TRBJ2-7; 9 nucleotides align to TRBD1. CDR3 length: 17 residues. CDR1 is SGHRS, CDR2 YFSETQ, per germline. V lost 4 bases to trimming and J lost 0 bases; unmatched junction nucleotides: 11. The CDR3 here is CASSTGQGFWSSYEQYF. CDR3 in DNA: TGCGCCAGCAGCACGGGACAGGGATTTTGGAGCTCCTACGAGCAGTACTTC.

This clonotype was detected many times. The V gene is TRBV6-1, the J gene TRBJ2-3; 16 bases line up with TRBD2. The CDR3 runs 16 residues. Germline trimming cut 5 bases from V and 6 bases from J; bases unmatched to any gene: 5. Looked up from germline, CDR1 is MNHNS and CDR2 is SASEGT. Here the CDR3 reads CASSRGLAGGPDTQYF. CDR3 nucleotide sequence: TGTGCCAGCAGTCGGGGACTAGCGGGGGGGCCGGATACGCAGTATTTT.

The rearrangement joins TRBV6-5 to TRBJ2-5; D might be TRBD2 (5 bases). Germline V gene sequence: CDR1 MNHEY, CDR2 SVGAGI. V lost 0 bases to trimming and J lost 0 bases, with 8 bases between them. The CDR3 has 15 amino acids. DNA of the CDR3: TGTGCCAGCAGTTACTCCGGACTCCACCAAGAGACCCAGTACTTC. Amino acid sequence: CASSYSGLHQETQYF.

This clonotype has more than one count but fewer than ten. The chain couples TRBV7-9 to TRBJ2-1; 11 bases are shared with TRBD2. CDR1 SEHNR and CDR2 FQNEAQ come from the germline V gene (reference sequence). The CDR3 totals 15 residues. With V trimmed by 1 base and J by 8 bases, 4 bases remained unmatched. The CDR3 DNA reads TGTGCCAGCAGCTTAGGAGGGACTAGCGGCGATGAGCAGTTCTTC. It encodes CASSLGGTSGDEQFF.